Listed here are 14 T cell receptor beta chains from one sample, sequenced in a study of T cell changes during pregnancy in multiple sclerosis. This table comes from immunoSEQ multiplex PCR, and its TCRdb copy is limited to in-frame clones, with some not included. The repertoire holds tens of thousands of clones, with around 95% as singletons. The starting material was peripheral blood, obtained in the second trimester of pregnancy. These receptors all come from a female donor in good health, enrolled as a control in a pregnancy study.

J is TRBJ2-1 and V is TRBV13; 9 bases are shared with TRBD1. From germline, CDR1 is PRHDT and CDR2 FYEKMQ (reference sequence). The V gene end was trimmed by 5 bases and the J gene end by 3 bases; junction bases not matched to a gene: 5. The length of the CDR3 is 15 residues. The CDR3 loop is CASSQGQGVYNEQFF. The CDR3 DNA reads as TGTGCCAGCAGCCAGGGACAGGGAGTCTACAATGAGCAGTTCTTC.

The chain employs TRBV7-2 and TRBJ1-3; D gene uncertain. CDR1 and CDR2 from the germline V gene are SGHTA and FQGNSA. V lost 2 bases and J lost 2, with 10 bases in between. This CDR3 region has 15 residues. CDR3 nucleotide sequence: TGTGCCAGCAGCTTAATAGCCTCCACTGGAAACACCATATATTTT. Amino acids: CASSLIASTGNTIYF.

The chain has TRBV6-1 and TRBJ1-5, with D hard to call. CDR3 size: 13 residues. The V gene lost 2 bases and the J gene lost 7 bases, with 9 bases spanning the gap. CDR1 and CDR2 from the germline V gene are MNHNS and SASEGT. The DNA of the CDR3 is TGTGCCAGCAGTGAACGCAGTCAGCAGCCCCAGCATTTT. It codes for CASSERSQQPQHF.

The chain is built from TRBV6-1 and TRBJ2-3; 7 nucleotides agree with TRBD1. This CDR3 has 13 amino acids. In germline, CDR1 is MNHNS, CDR2 SASEGT. V was pared by 4 bases and J by 6 bases, with 4 bases of the junction left unmatched. DNA of the CDR3: TGTGCCAGCAGTGCCCGGGGACAGGATACGCAGTATTTT. It specifies CASSARGQDTQYF.

The CDR3 is CASSLRWTGGVTEAFF. In DNA form, the CDR3 reads TGTGCCAGCAGCTTGCGCTGGACAGGGGGAGTCACTGAAGCTTTCTTT. The chain uses TRBV7-9 and TRBJ1-1, with 10 positions matching TRBD1. The ends lost 3 bases at V and 4 bases at J; junction bases unmatched: 8. CDR1 and CDR2 from the germline V gene are SEHNR and FQNEAQ (reference sequence). This CDR3 is 16 amino acids long.

The chain combines TRBV18 with TRBJ1-2, with 7 positions matching TRBD1. This CDR3 is built from 14 residues. Germline CDR1 and CDR2: KGHSH and LQKENI. V lost 3 bases and J lost 2; bases outside the gene matches: 3. For the CDR3, the DNA is TGTGCCAGCTCACCCGAGACAGGGAACTATGGCTACACCTTC. It is translated as CASSPETGNYGYTF.

The V gene is TRBV9, the J gene TRBJ2-3; D might be TRBD2 (6 bases). Trimming removed 3 bases at V and 3 bases at J, with 17 bases between. Germline CDR1 SGDLS, CDR2 YYNGEE. CDR3 length equals 16 residues. DNA for the CDR3: TGTGCCAGCAGCGCACCCGGGACTCCGAAGACAGATACGCAGTATTTT. Protein: CASSAPGTPKTDTQYF. The entire variable domain, with the rest obtained from reference TRBV9 and TRBJ2-3, is as follows: DSGVTQTPKHLITATGQRVTLRCSPRSGDLSVYWYQQSLDQGLQFLIQYYNGEERAKGNILERFSAQQFPDLHSELNLSSLELGDSALYFCASSAPGTPKTDTQYFGPGTRLTVL.

The V gene is TRBV30, the J gene TRBJ2-3; 16 bases line up with TRBD2. V shed 1 base, J shed 2 bases, and the junction held 3 bases outside the gene matches. The CDR3 is 17 amino acids. Germline CDR1 GTSNPN, CDR2 SVGIG (reference sequence). CDR3 sequence (DNA): TGTGCCTGGAGTGGGGGACTAGCGGGGGGGGCCACAGATACGCAGTATTTT. Translated: CAWSGGLAGGATDTQYF.

The gene calls are TRBV7-8 and TRBJ1-2; D perhaps matches TRBD1 (5 bases). The ends were cut back, 0 bases at V and 2 bases at J, with 7 bases in the middle. Germline V lookup: CDR1 SGHVS, CDR2 FQNEAQ. This CDR3 is 14 amino acids long. CDR3 amino acids: CASSLANRNYGYTF. The CDR3 DNA follows: TGTGCCAGCAGCTTAGCGAACAGGAACTATGGCTACACCTTC.

Only one count was recorded for this clone. The rearrangement links TRBV11-3 to TRBJ1-4; D unresolved. The germline V gene has CDR1 SGHNT and CDR2 YENEEA. V lost 1 base and J lost 3, with 6 bases in between. This CDR3 is built from 14 residues. The CDR3 loop is CASSLGRANEKLFF. The CDR3 DNA follows: TGTGCCAGCAGCTTAGGTCGGGCTAATGAAAAACTGTTTTTT.

The genes are TRBV5-1 and TRBJ1-2; D is ambiguous. This CDR3 is built from 13 residues. The germline gives CDR1 SGHRS, CDR2 YFSETQ. V lost 0 bases to trimming and J lost 3 bases, with 6 bases between them. The CDR3 loop reads CASSLEQDYGYTF. The DNA of the CDR3 is TGCGCCAGCAGCTTGGAACAAGACTATGGCTACACCTTC. The entire variable domain, with the rest obtained from reference TRBV5-1 and TRBJ1-2, is as follows: KAGVTQTPRYLIKTRGQQVTLSCSPISGHRSVSWYQQTPGQGLQFLFEYFSETQRNKGNFPGRFSGRQFSNSRSEMNVSTLELGDSALYLCASSLEQDYGYTFGSGTRLTVV.

V is TRBV13 and J is TRBJ2-2; 7 bases are shared with TRBD2. V was clipped by 5 bases and J by 5 bases; unmatched bases: 8. Germline CDR1 is PRHDT and CDR2 is FYEKMQ (reference sequence). This CDR3 spans 15 amino acids. The CDR3, as DNA: TGTGCCAGCAGCCTCAGCGGGGTCGAGACCGGGGAGCTGTTTTTT. Translated: CASSLSGVETGELFF.

The V gene is TRBV9, the J gene TRBJ2-1; 9 bases are a match to TRBD1. The CDR3 is made up of 17 amino acids. V was pared by 0 bases and J by 2 bases, with 6 bases of the junction left unmatched. CDR1 and CDR2 from the germline V gene are SGDLS and YYNGEE. The CDR3 DNA reads as TGTGCCAGCAGCGTAGGAACAGGGACAGGGACCTACAATGAGCAGTTCTTC. It yields the protein CASSVGTGTGTYNEQFF.

The count of this clone is one. The chain has TRBV7-9 and TRBJ1-6; D remains ambiguous. This CDR3 spans 12 amino acids. V lost 0 bases to trimming and J lost 14 bases, with 8 bases between them. Germline V gene sequence: CDR1 SEHNR, CDR2 FQNEAQ (reference sequence). This CDR3 reads CASSLAYPALHF. The CDR3 coding sequence is TGTGCCAGCAGCTTAGCCTACCCTGCCCTCCACTTT. The entire variable domain, with the rest obtained from reference TRBV7-9 and TRBJ1-6, is as follows: DTGVSQNPRHKITKRGQNVTFRCDPISEHNRLYWYRQTLGQGPEFLTYFQNEAQLEKSRLLSDRFSAERPKGSFSTLEIQRTEQGDSAMYLCASSLAYPALHFGNGTRLTVT.